Below, 8 T cell receptor beta chains from the same sample are listed, as sequenced in a study of cytomegalovirus exposure and HLA in healthy donors. PCR was performed using 60 Vbeta and 13 Jbeta primers. This table comes from immunoSEQ multiplex PCR, and its TCRdb copy is limited to in-frame clones, with some not included. The sample includes about 200,000 clones, approximately 86% seen only once; the top ten take around 0.31%. The sequencing input was PBMCs. The receptor source for this set is a woman under 40 in good health and CMV-seronegative.

The rearrangement links TRBV2 to TRBJ2-2; 8 bases agree with TRBD1. This CDR3 comprises 17 residues. Trimming removed 4 bases from V and 5 bases from J; junction bases left unmatched: 12. CDR1 is SNHLY, CDR2 FYNNEI, per germline. CDR3 nucleotide sequence: TGTGCCAGCAGTGGGGGGAAATTGACAGGGGTTACCGGGGAGCTGTTTTTT. Protein sequence: CASSGGKLTGVTGELFF.

V is TRBV29-1 and J is TRBJ2-3; 8 bases are a match to TRBD2. Germline trimming cut 6 bases from V and 4 bases from J; bases unmatched to any gene: 9. The CDR3 covers 14 residues. Per germline, CDR1 SQVTM and CDR2 ANQGSEA. The CDR3 region is CSVRTGTSSDTQYF. In DNA, the CDR3 is TGCAGCGTCCGTACCGGGACTAGTTCAGATACGCAGTATTTT.

The V call is TRBV5-4, the J call TRBJ2-4; 9 nucleotides align to TRBD1. CDR1 and CDR2 (germline): SGHNT, YYREEE (reference sequence). The CDR3 contains 13 residues. V shed 4 bases, J shed 8 bases, and the junction held 4 bases outside the gene matches. The CDR3 here is CASSNRGHDIQYF. CDR3 coding DNA: TGTGCCAGCAGCAACAGGGGGCATGACATTCAGTACTTC.

The chain is built from TRBV9 and TRBJ2-5; 12 bases are a match to TRBD2. V was clipped by 4 bases and J by 1 base; unmatched bases: 5. The CDR3 extends over 16 amino acids. CDR1 and CDR2 from the germline V gene are SGDLS and YYNGEE. This chain's CDR3 is CASSPGLAGLQETQYF. The CDR3 bases are TGTGCCAGCAGCCCCGGACTAGCGGGGCTCCAAGAGACCCAGTACTTC.

The V gene is TRBV14, the J gene TRBJ2-1, with D unclear. The CDR3 runs to 15 residues. Between the trimmed V and J ends, which lost 2 bases and 0 bases, there was a span of 8 bases. CDR1 and CDR2 (germline): SGHDN, FVKESK. For the CDR3, the DNA is TGTGCCAGCAGCCAAAACTCGGGCTCCTACAATGAGCAGTTCTTC. This translates into CASSQNSGSYNEQFF.

This clone was detected only a few times. CDR3 DNA sequence: TGCAGCGGCCAGCTTCATCGGGACAGGGGGCGCGGTACGCAGTATTTT. Protein product: CSGQLHRDRGRGTQYF. The V gene is TRBV29-1, the J gene TRBJ2-3; 12 bases map to TRBD1. Germline assignment: CDR1 SQVTM and CDR2 ANQGSEA. The CDR3 runs to 16 residues. The V segment lost 7 bases and the J segment 8 bases; nucleotides outside the gene matches: 16.

DNA for the CDR3: TGTGCCAGCAGTTTTGGGACAGGGAATTCACCCCTCCACTTT. This codes for CASSFGTGNSPLHF. The J gene is TRBJ1-6, the V gene TRBV27; 9 bases match TRBD1. CDR1 and CDR2 from the germline V gene are MNHEY and SMNVEV (reference sequence). This CDR3 is built from 14 residues. The J segment lost 7 bases and the V segment lost 3 bases, leaving 1 base of the junction unmatched.

The chain carries TRBV5-1 and TRBJ2-1; TRBD2 matches 11 bases. CDR1 and CDR2 from the germline V gene are SGHRS and YFSETQ. V lost 3 bases to trimming and J lost 2 bases; unmatched junction nucleotides: 7. CDR3 length: 17 residues. CDR3 loop: CASSWDGTSGTYNEQFF. CDR3 DNA: TGCGCCAGCAGCTGGGACGGGACTAGCGGAACCTACAATGAGCAGTTCTTC.